The 5 T cell receptor beta chains listed next were all sequenced from one sample in a study of shared clonotypes between healthy human individuals. Measured with immunoSEQ multiplex PCR; TCRdb has only the in-frame clones, and not every one. The table shows millions of clones, with 90% to 95% occurring only once. Sequenced material: naive CD4+ T cells sorted from blood. Subset meaning: CD45RA+ positively selected. The source is a young man in good health.

The J gene is TRBJ2-7, the V gene TRBV18; 9 bases are shared with TRBD1. Losses at the gene ends were 2 bases for V and 5 bases for J; bases not matched to a gene: 7. Per germline, CDR1 KGHSH and CDR2 LQKENI. The CDR3 has 15 amino acids. The chain's CDR3 is CASSPGGQGVDEQYF. The CDR3 DNA follows: TGTGCCAGCTCACCAGGGGGACAGGGTGTCGACGAGCAGTACTTC.

The genes are TRBV6-1 and TRBJ2-5; D is possibly TRBD2 (6 bases). From germline, CDR1 is MNHNS and CDR2 SASEGT. The CDR3 is 13 amino acids. The V end was cut by 7 bases, the J end by 2 bases, with 11 bases between. The DNA of the CDR3 is TGTGCCAGCAAGCGGGCAGAACAAGAGACCCAGTACTTC. Its protein is CASKRAEQETQYF.

This sequence joins TRBV2 and TRBJ2-7; perhaps TRBD1 as D (6 bases). Germline V lookup: CDR1 SNHLY, CDR2 FYNNEI. Trimming stripped 6 bases from V and 0 bases from J, with 9 bases between. This CDR3 spans 13 amino acids. This chain's CDR3 is CASRGDTSYEQYF. In nucleotides, the CDR3 is TGTGCCAGCAGGGGGGACACCTCCTACGAGCAGTACTTC. Drawing the rest from reference TRBV2 and TRBJ2-7, the complete variable domain is EPEVTQTPSHQVTQMGQEVILRCVPISNHLYFYWYRQILGQKVEFLVSFYNNEISEKSEIFDDQFSVERPDGSNFTLKIRSTKLEDSAMYFCASRGDTSYEQYFGPGTRLTVT.

The chain is built from TRBV5-6 and TRBJ2-7; D tentatively fits TRBD1 or TRBD2 (7 bases each). Germline lookup yields CDR1 SGHDT and CDR2 YYEEEE. Trimming took off 1 base at V and 3 bases at J, with 23 bases between the two ends. The length of the CDR3 is 18 residues. The chain's CDR3 is CASSLWGTAAGTLYEQYF. The DNA for the CDR3 is TGTGCCAGCAGCTTGTGGGGGACAGCAGCGGGGACTCTCTACGAGCAGTACTTC.

The genes are TRBV27 and TRBJ2-3; D could derive from TRBD1 or TRBD2 (6 bases each). Germline V lookup: CDR1 MNHEY, CDR2 SMNVEV (reference sequence). The CDR3 totals 11 residues. Here the CDR3 DNA reads TGTACCTCGGGGGCCTCAGATACGCAGTATTTT. Translating gives CTSGASDTQYF.